These T cell receptor beta chains were read from a single sample in a study of memory CD4+ T cells and cytomegalovirus serostatus. Data came from immunoSEQ multiplex PCR; TCRdb stores just in-frame clones and leaves some out. The profile shows some 58,000 clones, around 77% of them singletons. The sequenced sample consisted of memory CD4+ T cells from blood. These receptors all come from an adult in good health and CMV-seronegative. The CDR3 runs from the conserved cysteine through the conserved F or W. D genes are given only for firm matches. Size tells how often a clone was seen (once, few, many) or the class of an expanded clone, and some rows leave it out.

TRBJ2-7 once - TRBV6-5 TGTGCCAGCAATCCCCGTGGCAGCTACGAGCAGTACTTC CASNPRGSYEQYF
TRBJ1-6 - - TRBV30 TGTGCCTGGAGTCCGGCAGTAAATTCACCCCTCCACTTT CAWSPAVNSPLHF
TRBJ1-1 - - TRBV7-9 TGTGCCAGCAGCCTACCCCCTCCCCTATACGCTTTCTTT CASSLPPPLYAFF
TRBJ2-2 once - TRBV7-3 TGTGCCAGCGGTCCGGGTACCGGGGAGCTGTTTTTT CASGPGTGELFF
TRBJ2-5 - - TRBV4-3 TGCGCCAGCAGCCTCTGGGCGGGGATGCAAGAGACCCAGTACTTC CASSLWAGMQETQYF
TRBJ2-7 - TRBD2 TRBV6-5 TGTGCCAGCAGCCGGGACTATGGAACCTCCTACGAGCAGTACTTC CASSRDYGTSYEQYF
TRBJ1-3 - - TRBV5-4 TGTGCCAGCAGCTCACAGACAGACAGCTCTGGAAACACCATATATTTT CASSSQTDSSGNTIYF
TRBJ1-2 - - TRBV2 TGTGCCAGCAGTAGGGTGTCTGGCCTAACTAACTATGGCTACACCTTC CASSRVSGLTNYGYTF
TRBJ2-7 - - TRBV20-1 TGCAGTGCTAGAGAATACAACGAGCAGTACTTC CSAREYNEQYF
TRBJ1-2 - TRBD1 TRBV5-4 TGTGCCAGCAGCTTATCGGGAGGGGGCGGTGGCTACACCTTC CASSLSGGGGGYTF
TRBJ1-5 - TRBD1 TRBV2 TGTGCCAGCGGACAGGGGGCTCGCAATCAGCCCCAGCATTTT CASGQGARNQPQHF
TRBJ2-3 few TRBD2 TRBV2 TGTGCCAGCAGTGAAGCTAGCGGGGGGGCCAGGGATACGCAGTATTTT CASSEASGGARDTQYF
TRBJ1-2 - - TRBV28 TGTGCCAGCAGTTTAAGGAGTGGCTACACCTTC CASSLRSGYTF
TRBJ1-2 - - TRBV11-2 TGTGCCAGCAGCTCGAGGAGGGGACTTCTCTACACCTTC CASSSRRGLLYTF
TRBJ2-2 - TRBD2 TRBV5-1 TGCGCCAGCAGCTTACGTCCTAGCGGGGGCCCGGGCACCGGGGAGCTGTTTTTT CASSLRPSGGPGTGELFF
TRBJ2-7 - TRBD2 TRBV4-3 TGCGCCAGCAGCCAAGATGCGAGTAGCGGGAGTTACGAGCAGTACTTC CASSQDASSGSYEQYF
TRBJ2-3 - TRBD2 TRBV11-1 TGTGCCAGCAGCCATAGCGGGTCCCGCTCAGATACGCAGTATTTT CASSHSGSRSDTQYF
TRBJ2-6 - - TRBV27 TGTGCCAGCAGTTCCCGGACAAGCATCCTCTCTGGGGCCAACGTCCTGACTTTC CASSSRTSILSGANVLTF
TRBJ1-1 - - TRBV14 TGTGCCAGCAGCCCCTCTCTGAACACTGAAGCTTTCTTT CASSPSLNTEAFF
TRBJ1-1 - TRBD1 TRBV7-9 TGTGCCAGCAGCCTGACAGGGATGAACACTGAAGCTTTCTTT CASSLTGMNTEAFF
TRBJ1-2 - TRBD1 TRBV6-1 TGTGCCAGCAGTGAAGCCTCCGGGACAGGGTTGAGCTACACCTTC CASSEASGTGLSYTF
TRBJ1-1 - TRBD1 TRBV5-8 TGTGCCAGCAGCCCCGGACAGGGGCTCGAAGCTTTCTTT CASSPGQGLEAFF
TRBJ1-6 - - TRBV10-2 TGCGCCAGCAGGGGGGCACCTAATAATTCACCCCTCCACTTT CASRGAPNNSPLHF
TRBJ2-7 few TRBD2 TRBV4-3 TGCGCCAGCAGCCGAGGGGGTAGCGGGAGATTGCCCTCCTACGAGCAGTACTTC CASSRGGSGRLPSYEQYF
TRBJ2-7 - TRBD1 TRBV7-2 TGTGCCAGCAGCTCCCCAGGGGGCCGGGAGCAGTACTTC CASSSPGGREQYF
TRBJ1-1 - - TRBV2 TGTGCCAGCACCCAGGGACAACTGAACACTGAAGCTTTCTTT CASTQGQLNTEAFF
TRBJ2-7 - TRBD2 TRBV29-1 TGCAGCGTTGGAGGGACTAGCTCCGCCGAGCAGTACTTC CSVGGTSSAEQYF
TRBJ1-2 - - TRBV27 TGTGCCAGCAGTTTAAAGGCATCTTTTAACTATGGCTACACCTTC CASSLKASFNYGYTF
TRBJ2-7 - - TRBV27 TGTGCCAGCAGCCCGGGACTGGCTTGGACCTACGAGCAGTACTTC CASSPGLAWTYEQYF
TRBJ1-1 - - TRBV7-9 TGTGCCAGCAGCTGGGCTTCAGGGAGGAACACTGAAGCTTTCTTT CASSWASGRNTEAFF
TRBJ1-4 - - TRBV27 TGTGCCAGCAGTCCCCGACAAAATGAAAAACTGTTTTTT CASSPRQNEKLFF
TRBJ2-7 - - TRBV6-1 TGTGCCAGCAGGGAATTAGCCTCCAGGACAGATTTCTCCTACGAGCAGTACTTC CASRELASRTDFSYEQYF
TRBJ2-5 once - TRBV5-1 TGCGCCAGCAGAGGGTGGGACGCAGCCAAAGAGACCCAGTACTTC CASRGWDAAKETQYF
TRBJ2-1 - TRBD1 TRBV6-4 TGTGCCAGCAGCGAGGGACAGTCAAGTTACAATGAGCAGTTCTTC CASSEGQSSYNEQFF
TRBJ1-1 few - TRBV18 TGTGCCAGCTCACAGGGGAACACTGAAGCTTTCTTT CASSQGNTEAFF
TRBJ2-3 - TRBD2 TRBV29-1 TGCAGCGTTGGACTAGCGGGGGGCACAGATACGCAGTATTTT CSVGLAGGTDTQYF
TRBJ1-2 - - TRBV2 TGTGCCAGCATCCAGAACCGGGCAGGGAGCTCTAACTATGGCTACACCTTC CASIQNRAGSSNYGYTF
TRBJ2-7 - TRBD1 TRBV6-1 TGTGCCAGCAGTGAAGCTGGGACAGTCCTAAAATACGAGCAGTACTTC CASSEAGTVLKYEQYF
TRBJ1-1 - - TRBV6-5 TGTGCCAGCAGTTCCACAGGGAACACTGAAGCTTTCTTT CASSSTGNTEAFF
TRBJ2-3 - TRBD1 TRBV18 TGTGCCAGCTCAACTGACAGGGGAGGTTCAGATACGCAGTATTTT CASSTDRGGSDTQYF
TRBJ2-4 few TRBD1 TRBV25-1 TGTGCCAGCAGTGAATTACAGGGGTCCAAAAACATTCAGTACTTC CASSELQGSKNIQYF
TRBJ2-3 once - TRBV9 TGTGCCAGCAGCGGGGGATCCGTACGCGCAGATACGCAGTATTTT CASSGGSVRADTQYF
TRBJ1-6 - - TRBV5-8 TGTGCCAGCAGCGTAAGACATTCACCCCTCCACTTT CASSVRHSPLHF
TRBJ2-2 - - TRBV10-3 TGTGCCATCAGTGTTGACAGGACTTTCACCGGGGAGCTGTTTTTT CAISVDRTFTGELFF
TRBJ2-7 - - TRBV6-1 TGTGCCAGCGTGGAGGCGGGAACGCTGAGGGAGCAGTACTTC CASVEAGTLREQYF
TRBJ2-7 - - TRBV5-5 TGTGCCAGCAGCTTGGCCATTCGGGCTGTCCTCGAGCAGTACTTC CASSLAIRAVLEQYF
TRBJ1-2 - TRBD1 TRBV7-9 TGTGCCAGCAGCCCACAGGGGAGCTATGGCTACACCTTC CASSPQGSYGYTF
TRBJ2-2 - - TRBV4-1 TGCGCCAGCAGCCCCTGGGCCGGAGGAAACACCGGGGAGCTGTTTTTT CASSPWAGGNTGELFF
TRBJ1-1 - - TRBV27 TGTGCCAGCAGTTCCGGGACCCACAACACTGAAGCTTTCTTT CASSSGTHNTEAFF
TRBJ1-2 - - TRBV4-2 TGTGCCAGCAGCCAAGGGGTAACCGAGGTCAGGGAGTATGGCTACACCTTC CASSQGVTEVREYGYTF
TRBJ2-7 few TRBD2 TRBV28 TGTGCCAGCAGGGATAGCGGGAGCTCCTACGAGCAGTACTTC CASRDSGSSYEQYF
TRBJ1-2 - - TRBV5-4 TGTGCCAGCAGCCCGCAGGGGTCGACCTTTAACTATGGCTACACCTTC CASSPQGSTFNYGYTF